The 17 T cell receptor beta chains given below trace back to one sample, sequenced in a study of memory CD4+ T cells and cytomegalovirus serostatus. Single viable CD3+CD4+CD8-CD45RO+ cells were sorted as the memory CD4+ T cells. The protocol was immunoSEQ multiplex PCR, while the TCRdb copy is restricted to in-frame clones and leaves out a portion. The sample comprises tens of thousands of clones, 78% of which are singletons, and over 0.65% rests with the top ten. The sample taken for sequencing was memory CD4+ T cells from blood. Receptors originate from an adult in good health and CMV-seronegative.

The sample holds one count of this clone. The chain carries TRBV4-1 and TRBJ2-7; 10 bases agree with TRBD2. V lost 5 bases to trimming and J lost 6 bases; unmatched junction nucleotides: 10. CDR1 is MGHRA and CDR2 is YSYEKL in the germline V gene. This CDR3 is 15 amino acids long. The DNA for the CDR3 is TGCGCCAGCAGCAGAACCTTAGCGGGGGGTCTCGAGCAGTACTTC. Amino acids: CASSRTLAGGLEQYF.

The V and J genes are TRBV7-2 and TRBJ1-2; 8 bases line up with TRBD1. From germline, CDR1 is SGHTA and CDR2 FQGNSA. V shed 4 bases and J 8 bases; nucleotides not matched to a gene: 6. The CDR3 consists of 13 residues. The CDR3 sequence: CASSSGQGGGYTF. The DNA of the CDR3 is TGTGCCAGCAGCTCCGGACAGGGCGGGGGCTACACCTTC.

In its sample, this clone was seen a few times. The DNA of the CDR3 is TGCGCCAGCGCGCTTGTTCAAGAGACCCAGTACTTC. It translates to CASALVQETQYF. The chain is built from TRBV5-1 and TRBJ2-5; D unresolved. Germline CDR1 is SGHRS and CDR2 is YFSETQ. V lost 7 bases and J 2 bases, leaving 9 bases between the germline ends. The CDR3 has 12 residues. Based on the CDR3 plus reference TRBV5-1 and TRBJ2-5, the full variable domain is KAGVTQTPRYLIKTRGQQVTLSCSPISGHRSVSWYQQTPGQGLQFLFEYFSETQRNKGNFPGRFSGRQFSNSRSEMNVSTLELGDSALYLCASALVQETQYFGPGTRLLVL.

The rearrangement joins TRBV19 to TRBJ2-7; TRBD1 matches at 9 bases. V lost 5 bases and J lost 4; bases outside the gene matches: 12. Germline lookup yields CDR1 LNHDA and CDR2 SQIVND (reference sequence). There are 16 residues in the CDR3. The CDR3 protein is CASSRHPGQGMYEQYF. As DNA, the CDR3 is TGTGCCAGTAGTCGACATCCGGGACAGGGTATGTACGAGCAGTACTTC.

This rearrangement joins TRBV7-3 to TRBJ2-1; 7 positions agree with TRBD2. This CDR3 has 15 residues. Germline trimming cut 1 base from V and 2 bases from J; bases unmatched to any gene: 2. Per germline, CDR1 SGHTA and CDR2 FQGTGA. CDR3 nucleotides: TGTGCCAGCAGCTTAAGCGGGGGACCCTACAATGAGCAGTTCTTC. Translated, it gives CASSLSGGPYNEQFF.

The rearrangement uses TRBV28 and TRBJ2-5, with D perhaps TRBD1 (6 bases). V was shortened by 6 bases and J by 8 bases, with 16 bases between the two germline ends. This CDR3 spans 13 amino acids. Germline CDR1 is MDHEN and CDR2 is SYDVKM. This CDR3 is CASSLGAEITQYF. The CDR3 nucleotides read TGTGCCAGCAGCCTGGGGGCTGAAATTACCCAGTACTTC. The full variable domain, rest sourced from reference TRBV28 and TRBJ2-5, is DVKVTQSSRYLVKRTGEKVFLECVQDMDHENMFWYRQDPGLGLRLIYFSYDVKMKEKGDIPEGYSVSREKKERFSLILESASTNQTSMYLCASSLGAEITQYFGPGTRLLVL.

This sequence joins TRBV28 and TRBJ1-5; D is uncertain. This CDR3 is 15 amino acids long. Trimming pared 2 bases from V and 6 bases from J, leaving 14 bases between. Germline values: CDR1 MDHEN, CDR2 SYDVKM. Here the CDR3 reads CASSLLGSNAQPQHF. The CDR3 bases are TGTGCCAGCAGTTTACTCGGGTCTAACGCTCAGCCCCAGCATTTT.

This chain joins TRBV5-4 and TRBJ2-7; D may be TRBD2 (6 bases). The V and J ends lost 2 bases and 1 base respectively, with 13 bases between them. Germline values: CDR1 SGHNT, CDR2 YYREEE (reference sequence). The CDR3 covers 15 residues. CDR3 bases: TGTGCCAGCAGCTTAGGAGGGCTTCTTTCCTACGAGCAGTACTTC. As protein: CASSLGGLLSYEQYF.

The rearrangement uses TRBV27 and TRBJ1-2, with 7 bases matching TRBD1. V dropped 2 bases and J dropped 13; count of bases not matched to a gene: 19. Looked up from germline, CDR1 is MNHEY and CDR2 is SMNVEV (reference sequence). The CDR3 is made up of 16 amino acids. The CDR3 region is CASSLGLRGQSFDFTF. CDR3 nucleotide sequence: TGTGCCAGCAGTTTAGGTCTTAGGGGACAGTCGTTTGATTTCACCTTC.

This clone was counted between two and nine times. The chain recombines TRBV14 with TRBJ1-2; 9 nucleotides align to TRBD1. CDR3 length equals 14 residues. V shed 1 base, J shed 5 bases, and the junction held 2 bases outside the gene matches. Germline CDR1 and CDR2: SGHDN and FVKESK. CDR3 coding DNA: TGTGCCAGCAGCCAAGGGACAGGGGAGTATGGCTACACCTTC. Its translation is CASSQGTGEYGYTF.

The gene calls are TRBV2 and TRBJ2-5, with 11 positions matching TRBD2. The germline gives CDR1 SNHLY, CDR2 FYNNEI. The CDR3 consists of 15 residues. Unmatched junction bases numbered 7, after V lost 8 bases and J lost 2 bases. CDR3 amino acids: CASGPSGGNQETQYF. DNA of the CDR3: TGTGCCAGCGGGCCTAGCGGGGGGAATCAAGAGACCCAGTACTTC.

The chain employs TRBV27 and TRBJ2-2, with TRBD2 identical over 8 bases. V lost 6 bases to trimming and J lost 4 bases; unmatched junction nucleotides: 7. Germline V gives CDR1 MNHEY, CDR2 SMNVEV (reference sequence). The CDR3 totals 15 residues. The CDR3 sequence is CASSPGGDGTGELFF. The CDR3 DNA is TGTGCCAGCAGCCCCGGGGGGGATGGCACCGGGGAGCTGTTTTTT.

This clone has just a few counts. V gene TRBV6-1 combines with J gene TRBJ1-1, with a possible D match to TRBD1 (6 bases). The CDR3 totals 13 residues. Germline CDR1 is MNHNS and CDR2 is SASEGT. The V end was cut by 2 bases, the J end by 7 bases, with 11 bases between. CDR3 protein: CASSERGVDEAFF. The CDR3 nucleotides read TGTGCCAGCAGTGAAAGGGGGGTGGATGAAGCTTTCTTT.

The rearrangement links TRBV5-1 to TRBJ1-2; TRBD1 agrees at 7 bases. The CDR3 length is 14 residues. Germline loops: CDR1 SGHRS, CDR2 YFSETQ. The V gene end was trimmed by 3 bases and the J gene end by 1 base; junction bases not matched to a gene: 3. The CDR3 sequence: CASSWDSSNYGYTF. The CDR3 DNA is TGCGCCAGCAGCTGGGACAGTAGTAACTATGGCTACACCTTC.

The genes are TRBV5-1 and TRBJ2-2, with a possible D match to TRBD2 (5 bases). Germline-derived CDR1 and CDR2 are SGHRS and YFSETQ. V was trimmed by 0 bases and J by 4 bases, leaving 16 bases between them. The CDR3 loop spans 17 amino acids. For the CDR3, the DNA is TGCGCCAGCAGCTTGGAATCTCGGACTTTGGGCACCGGGGAGCTGTTTTTT. As protein: CASSLESRTLGTGELFF.

This chain uses TRBV7-2 with TRBJ2-2, with TRBD2 identical over 9 bases. Germline assignment: CDR1 SGHTA and CDR2 FQGNSA. Trimming cost V 5 bases and J 7 bases; bases outside gene matches: 11. This CDR3 has 16 residues. CDR3 coding DNA: TGTGCCAGCAGCCTGAGAGGGCTAGCGGGGTTCGGGGAGCTGTTTTTT. Its protein product is CASSLRGLAGFGELFF. Together with reference TRBV7-2 and TRBJ2-2, the CDR3 gives the full variable domain: GAGVSQSPSNKVTEKGKDVELRCDPISGHTALYWYRQSLGQGLEFLIYFQGNSAPDKSGLPSDRFSAERTGGSVSTLTIQRTQQEDSAVYLCASSLRGLAGFGELFFGEGSRLTVL.

The chain recombines TRBV2 with TRBJ1-3, with D possibly TRBD1 on 6 matching bases. Germline lookup yields CDR1 SNHLY and CDR2 FYNNEI. Trimming took off 4 bases at V and 0 bases at J, with 19 bases between the two ends. The CDR3 is made up of 18 amino acids. CDR3 loop: CASSGVQGTISSGNTIYF. The DNA for the CDR3 is TGTGCCAGCAGTGGGGTACAGGGCACTATTTCCTCTGGAAACACCATATATTTT.